Described below is a single TCR beta chain sequence and its context. This entry comes from a study of OX40 agonist ivuxolimab in advanced cancers. Data came from immunoSEQ multiplex PCR; TCRdb stores just in-frame clones and leaves some out. This table has fewer than 80,000 clones, 85% appearing once. The CDR3 sequence is 19 residues long. Looked up from germline, CDR1 is MDHEN and CDR2 is SYDVKM. J gave up 0 bases and V 4 bases, and 15 bases lay outside the gene matches. The material sequenced was CD4+ or CD8+ T cells sorted from blood, taken in a trial of the OX40 agonist ivuxolimab. The receptor was isolated from an adult with an advanced solid tumor such as melanoma, head and neck, liver or kidney cancer. The rearrangement links TRBV28 to TRBJ1-1; 9 bases are a match to TRBD1. The CDR3 sequence is CASSYHLSDRGIVNTEAFF. CDR3 in DNA: TGTGCCAGCAGTTATCACCTTTCAGACAGGGGGATAGTGAACACTGAAGCTTTCTTT.